This TCR beta chain is drawn from a study of OX40 agonist ivuxolimab in advanced cancers. Profiling relied on immunoSEQ multiplex PCR, and the TCRdb table lists in-frame clones only, not all of them. Of about 75,000 clones in the sample, about 85% are singletons; the top ten hold roughly 17%. Sampling times: baseline, cycle 4 day 1, cycle 7 day 1. The germline V gene encodes CDR1 SGHRS and CDR2 YFSETQ. The CDR3 sequence is 16 residues long. Trimming cost V 2 bases and J 0 bases, with 15 bases left between them. The material sequenced was CD4+ or CD8+ T cells sorted from blood, taken in a trial of the OX40 agonist ivuxolimab. The chain employs TRBV5-1 and TRBJ2-7; TRBD2 might be the D (5 bases). The clonotype comes from an adult with an advanced solid tumor such as melanoma, head and neck, liver or kidney cancer. CDR3: CASSFNPGTGSYEQYF. CDR3 coding DNA: TGCGCCAGCAGCTTTAATCCGGGAACCGGCTCCTACGAGCAGTACTTC. Full variable domain (outside the CDR3, taken from reference TRBV5-1 and TRBJ2-7): KAGVTQTPRYLIKTRGQQVTLSCSPISGHRSVSWYQQTPGQGLQFLFEYFSETQRNKGNFPGRFSGRQFSNSRSEMNVSTLELGDSALYLCASSFNPGTGSYEQYFGPGTRLTVT.